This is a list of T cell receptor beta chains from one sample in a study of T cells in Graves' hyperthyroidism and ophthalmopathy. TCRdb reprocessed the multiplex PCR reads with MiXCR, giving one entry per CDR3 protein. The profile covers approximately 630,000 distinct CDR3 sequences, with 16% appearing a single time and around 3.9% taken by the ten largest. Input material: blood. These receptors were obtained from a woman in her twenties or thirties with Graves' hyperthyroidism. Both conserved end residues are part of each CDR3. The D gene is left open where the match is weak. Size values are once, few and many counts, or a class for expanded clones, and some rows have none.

CDR3aa: CASSSGQSSTDTQYF
CDR3nt: TGCGCCAGCAGCTCCGGACAGAGTTCCACAGATACGCAGTATTTT
j_gene: TRBJ2-3
abundance: many
v_gene: TRBV5-1
len: 15
d_gene: .

CDR3aa: CASSSGRGQYYGYTF
CDR3nt: TGTGCCAGCAGCTCAGGCAGGGGGCAGTACTATGGCTACACCTTC
j_gene: TRBJ1-2
abundance: few
v_gene: TRBV11-2
len: 15
d_gene: TRBD1

CDR3aa: CAWSVGSYHEQYF
CDR3nt: TGTGCCTGGAGTGTGGGTAGTTATCACGAGCAGTACTTC
j_gene: TRBJ2-7
abundance: many
v_gene: TRBV30
len: 13
d_gene: .

CDR3aa: CASRPATGLTGANVLTF
CDR3nt: TGTGCCAGCAGGCCAGCGACAGGGTTGACTGGGGCCAACGTCCTGACTTTC
j_gene: TRBJ2-6
abundance: many
v_gene: TRBV27
len: 17
d_gene: TRBD1

CDR3aa: CSVGEQYF
CDR3nt: TGCAGTGTAGGCGAGCAGTACTTC
j_gene: TRBJ2-7
abundance: many
v_gene: TRBV20-1
len: 8
d_gene: .

CDR3aa: CASSLVGGLANEQFF
CDR3nt: TGTGCCAGCAGCTTAGTTGGGGGACTAGCGAATGAGCAGTTCTTC
j_gene: TRBJ2-1
abundance: many
v_gene: TRBV7-3
len: 15
d_gene: TRBD2

CDR3aa: CASSLWAAPGTEAFF
CDR3nt: TGTGCCAGCAGTTTATGGGCAGCCCCAGGCACTGAAGCTTTCTTT
j_gene: TRBJ1-1
abundance: many
v_gene: TRBV28
len: 15
d_gene: .

CDR3aa: CAWSRRLGTHEQFF
CDR3nt: TGTGCCTGGAGTAGACGACTAGGGACCCATGAGCAGTTCTTC
j_gene: TRBJ2-1
abundance: many
v_gene: TRBV30
len: 14
d_gene: .

CDR3aa: CASSEPGQGAHEQFF
CDR3nt: TGTGCCAGCAGTGAACCGGGACAGGGGGCTCATGAGCAGTTCTTC
j_gene: TRBJ2-1
abundance: few
v_gene: TRBV6-1
len: 15
d_gene: TRBD1

CDR3aa: CSAEGRESYEQYF
CDR3nt: TGCAGTGCAGAGGGGCGGGAGTCCTACGAGCAGTACTTC
j_gene: TRBJ2-7
abundance: .
v_gene: TRBV20-1
len: 13
d_gene: TRBD2

CDR3aa: CASSPNGLAGNEQYF
CDR3nt: TGTGCCAGCAGCCCCAACGGACTAGCGGGTAACGAGCAGTACTTC
j_gene: TRBJ2-7
abundance: many
v_gene: TRBV12-3/TRBV12-4
len: 15
d_gene: TRBD2

CDR3aa: CASSPGQGGEAFF
CDR3nt: TGTGCCAGTAGCCCGGGACAGGGGGGTGAAGCTTTCTTT
j_gene: TRBJ1-1
abundance: .
v_gene: TRBV19
len: 13
d_gene: TRBD1

CDR3aa: CASSLDLGRRSYNEQFF
CDR3nt: TGTGCCAGCAGCTTAGATCTAGGGAGGCGCTCCTACAATGAGCAGTTCTTC
j_gene: TRBJ2-1
abundance: .
v_gene: TRBV11-2
len: 17
d_gene: .

CDR3aa: CAWSWLRTSGREGAEQYF
CDR3nt: TGTGCCTGGAGTTGGTTGCGGACTAGCGGGAGGGAAGGTGCCGAGCAGTACTTC
j_gene: TRBJ2-7
abundance: .
v_gene: TRBV30
len: 18
d_gene: TRBD2

CDR3aa: CASKQSFSSYNEQFF
CDR3nt: TGTGCCAGCAAACAGAGTTTTAGCTCCTACAATGAGCAGTTCTTC
j_gene: TRBJ2-1
abundance: many
v_gene: TRBV6-1
len: 15
d_gene: .

CDR3aa: CATTQGAVFTEAFF
CDR3nt: TGTGCCACAACACAGGGGGCGGTTTTCACTGAAGCTTTCTTT
j_gene: TRBJ1-1
abundance: few
v_gene: TRBV19
len: 14
d_gene: TRBD1